The clone carrying this T cell receptor beta chain appeared a few times. No antigen is known for it. The junction departs from germline at one end; a sequencing error may be responsible. This sample is drawn from a study of human T cells and chemical hapten exposure. General study findings and limits: Donors were affected by alopecia, so their immune reaction might vary from that of healthy individuals.

CDR3 size: 12 residues. Germline CDR1 reads SGHAT; CDR2 reads FQNNGV. The time point is: patch test 1, 2 weeks after DPC sensitization. Treatment specified: therapeutic diphenylcyclopropenone sensitization with weekly scalp DPC. Each donor was an alopecia patient between 18 and 70 years of age who qualified for DPC. A single record per CDR3 protein comes from TCRdb applying MiXCR to the RACE reads. The table has some 120,000 distinct CDR3 sequences, 12% seen once. This rearrangement joins TRBV11-2 to TRBJ2-2; the D is unclear. Sample: whole blood, taken in connection with sensitization to the hapten diphenylcyclopropenone (DPC). This clonotype was sampled from a woman between 50 and 59 years old with alopecia areata. Some clones in this sample may be carry-over from other donors' samples. The DNA of the CDR3 is TGTGGCAGCAGTAGGAACACCGGGGAGCTGTTTTTT. Amino acids: CGSSRNTGELFF.